Listed below are T cell receptor beta chains from one sample, sequenced in a study of cytomegalovirus exposure and HLA in healthy donors. The table came from immunoSEQ multiplex PCR; TCRdb's copy has only in-frame clones and leaves some out. The sample includes around 210,000 clones. Sequenced material: PBMCs. These receptors came from a woman in her 30s in good health and CMV-seropositive. Both conserved end residues are part of each CDR3. A D gene is named only where the DNA matches it firmly.

j_gene | v_gene | d_gene | CDR3nt | CDR3aa
TRBJ2-3 | TRBV6-6 | NA | TGTGCCAGCAACAGGGATTCAGATACGCAGTATTTT | CASNRDSDTQYF
TRBJ1-2 | TRBV9 | TRBD1 | TGTGCCAGCAGCGACAGGGGGGGCCTCTATGGCTACACCTTC | CASSDRGGLYGYTF
TRBJ1-2 | TRBV18 | TRBD1 | TGTGCCAGCTCCCCAACAGGGGCAGATGGCTACACCTTC | CASSPTGADGYTF
TRBJ2-3 | TRBV7-9 | TRBD2 | TGTGCCAGCAGCTGGGCGAAAGCGGGAGCAGATACGCAGTATTTT | CASSWAKAGADTQYF
TRBJ1-1 | TRBV5-4 | TRBD1 | TGTGCCAGCAGCACGACAGGGGGCGTAAACACTGAAGCTTTCTTT | CASSTTGGVNTEAFF
TRBJ1-2 | TRBV29-1 | TRBD1 | TGCAGCGTTGGGGACAGGGGGCGCCTATACTATGGCTACACCTTC | CSVGDRGRLYYGYTF
TRBJ1-3 | TRBV7-9 | NA | TGTGCCAGCAGCTTAGAAGGGAGCGGAAACACCATATATTTT | CASSLEGSGNTIYF
TRBJ2-1 | TRBV7-2 | TRBD2 | TGTGCCAGCAGCATTAGCGGGAGGGCCAGCAATGAGCAGTTCTTC | CASSISGRASNEQFF
TRBJ2-2 | TRBV2 | TRBD1 | TGTGCCAGCAGGAGGGACAGGGCCCGGGAGCTGTTTTTT | CASRRDRARELFF
TRBJ2-2 | TRBV4-2 | TRBD2 | TGTGCCAGCAGCCGGGGGGGGAGACTACTCGAGACCGGGGAGCTGTTTTTT | CASSRGGRLLETGELFF
TRBJ2-2 | TRBV4-1 | TRBD1 | TGCGCCAGCAGCCAAGATCCCGGGACAGGGTATCCCGGGGAGCTGTTTTTT | CASSQDPGTGYPGELFF
TRBJ1-5 | TRBV28 | NA | TGTGCCAGCAGTTTTTCCAACAATCAGCCCCAGCATTTT | CASSFSNNQPQHF
TRBJ2-2 | TRBV27 | NA | TGTGCCAGCAGAGAGGAAGGGTTACGACGGGGACAAGGTCTAACCGGGGAGCTGTTTTTT | CASREEGLRRGQGLTGELFF
TRBJ1-5 | TRBV12-5 | TRBD1 | TGTGCTAGTGAACCGGGACAGGGGTCCAATCAGCCCCAGCATTTT | CASEPGQGSNQPQHF
TRBJ1-1 | TRBV9 | NA | TGTGCCAGCAGCGTGTTCCGAGGAGCTTTCTTT | CASSVFRGAFF
TRBJ1-1 | TRBV2 | TRBD1 | TGTGCCAGCAGGGTCGACAGGGTGGCTGAAGCTTTCTTT | CASRVDRVAEAFF
TRBJ2-3 | TRBV5-1 | NA | TGCGCCAGCAGCTTGCAGGGGTGGTGGACAGATACGCAGTATTTT | CASSLQGWWTDTQYF
TRBJ1-1 | TRBV2 | TRBD1 | TGTGCCAGCAGAAGGGGGCTGAACACTGAAGCTTTCTTT | CASRRGLNTEAFF
TRBJ2-7 | TRBV5-1 | TRBD1 | TGCGCCAGCAGCTTGGGAATAGGGGGCGTCAACGAGCAGTACTTC | CASSLGIGGVNEQYF
TRBJ1-2 | TRBV28 | NA | TGTGCCAGCAGTTTCGGGGTTTCCGCCAGAGGCTACACCTTC | CASSFGVSARGYTF
TRBJ1-2 | TRBV15 | NA | TGTGCCACCAGAGTTACCGAGTTGCGGGACTATGGCTACACCTTC | CATRVTELRDYGYTF
TRBJ1-2 | TRBV10-3 | NA | TGTGCCATCAGTGGGATCAGGTCACACTATGGCTACACCTTC | CAISGIRSHYGYTF
TRBJ1-1 | TRBV9 | TRBD1 | TGTGCCAGCAGCCCCCAGACAGGGATCACTGAAGCTTTCTTT | CASSPQTGITEAFF
TRBJ2-6 | TRBV2 | NA | TGTGCCAGCAGCGGAAGCAGGGTTTCTGGGGCCAACGTCCTGACTTTC | CASSGSRVSGANVLTF
TRBJ1-1 | TRBV6-5 | NA | TGTGCCAGCAGTGAAGAGAAAGCTTTCTTT | CASSEEKAFF
TRBJ1-5 | TRBV30 | TRBD1 | TGTGCCTGGAGAAAGGGACAGATAAATCAGCCCCAGCATTTT | CAWRKGQINQPQHF
TRBJ1-4 | TRBV5-1 | NA | TGCGCCAGCAGCCCTTGGACAGCAAATGAGGAAAAACTGTTTTTT | CASSPWTANEEKLFF
TRBJ2-3 | TRBV4-1 | NA | TGCGCCAGCAGCCCCCAGGTTATAGCGGTCACAGATACGCAGTATTTT | CASSPQVIAVTDTQYF